One and the same sample provided the 15 T cell receptor beta chains below, sequenced in a study of blood T cell repertoires in COVID-19. Repertoires were generated with immunoSEQ multiplex PCR, while TCRdb's copy carries only in-frame clones and drops some. The sample consists of 150,000 to 200,000 clones, 82% of them appearing once. What was sequenced was PBMCs or T cells enriched from blood (not recorded which). These receptors came from a man aged 40-49 years who had recovered from COVID-19.

V and J are TRBV19 and TRBJ1-1, with a possible D match to TRBD1 (5 bases). The V gene lost 2 bases and the J gene lost 1 base, with 8 bases spanning the gap. This CDR3 is built from 14 residues. From germline, CDR1 is LNHDA and CDR2 SQIVND (reference sequence). The CDR3 reads CASSINTGNTEAFF. The CDR3 DNA reads TGTGCCAGTAGTATAAACACAGGGAACACTGAAGCTTTCTTT.

The rearrangement uses TRBV6-1 and TRBJ1-4; the D gene is possibly TRBD1 (5 bases). Trimming pared 3 bases from V and 3 bases from J, leaving 8 bases between. The germline V gene has CDR1 MNHNS and CDR2 SASEGT. The CDR3 is 14 amino acids. In nucleotides, the CDR3 is TGTGCCAGCAGTGACGGGGGGGCTAATGAAAAACTGTTTTTT. Translation gives CASSDGGANEKLFF.

The chain combines TRBV7-2 with TRBJ1-5; TRBD1 might be the D (5 bases). V lost 5 bases and J lost 5, with 10 bases in between. Germline V gene data show CDR1 as SGHTA and CDR2 as FQGNSA. The CDR3 runs to 13 residues. Written as DNA, the CDR3 is TGTGCCAGCAGCCCTTTCAGGGATCAGCCCCAGCATTTT. It codes for CASSPFRDQPQHF.

CDR3: CASSKRETQYF. CDR3 bases: TGTGCCAGCAGCAAGAGGGAGACCCAGTACTTC. The chain employs TRBV21-1 and TRBJ2-5; the D call of TRBD2 is as the table states it, not checked on the DNA. TRBV21-1 is recorded as a pseudogene. This CDR3 has 11 amino acids.

Many counts were recorded for this clone. The chain combines TRBV24-1 with TRBJ1-1; D unresolved. This CDR3 is built from 12 residues. The germline V and J ends were trimmed by 3 bases and 2 bases, with 3 bases remaining between them. In germline, CDR1 is KGHDR, CDR2 SFDVKD. In DNA, the CDR3 is TGTGCCACCAGTGATACAAACACTGAAGCTTTCTTT. Amino acid sequence: CATSDTNTEAFF.

The CDR3 region is CASSAGLGPPAYEQYF. DNA of the CDR3: TGTGCCAGCAGCGCTGGGTTGGGGCCCCCCGCCTACGAGCAGTACTTC. The genes are TRBV7-2 and TRBJ2-7; D is possibly TRBD1 (5 bases). The CDR3 runs 16 residues. The germline V and J ends were trimmed by 5 bases and 2 bases, with 19 bases remaining between them. Germline lookup yields CDR1 SGHTA and CDR2 FQGNSA.

J is TRBJ2-7 and V is TRBV28; 7 nucleotides match TRBD1. With 2 bases clipped from V and 1 base from J, the junction kept 2 bases outside the gene matches. The CDR3 totals 14 residues. Germline CDR1 and CDR2: MDHEN and SYDVKM. The CDR3 DNA sequence: TGTGCCAGCAGTTTAAGACAGGGATCCTACGAGCAGTACTTC. The encoded protein is CASSLRQGSYEQYF.

The chain employs TRBV9 and TRBJ2-3, with D possibly TRBD2 on 6 matching bases. Trimming pared 4 bases from V and 2 bases from J, leaving 14 bases between. CDR1 is SGDLS, CDR2 YYNGEE, per germline. The CDR3 is made up of 15 amino acids. The CDR3 is CASSPVEGITDTQYF. CDR3 coding DNA: TGTGCCAGCAGCCCGGTGGAGGGAATCACAGATACGCAGTATTTT.

The chain carries TRBV5-5 and TRBJ1-4; 9 bases fit TRBD1. V dropped 3 bases and J dropped 8; count of bases not matched to a gene: 11. The CDR3 is 16 amino acids. Germline CDR1 reads SGHKS; CDR2 reads YYEKEE (reference sequence). This chain's CDR3 is CASSSLTDRGKEKLFF. CDR3 DNA: TGTGCCAGCAGCTCCCTTACCGACAGGGGGAAAGAAAAACTGTTTTTT.

The genes are TRBV2 and TRBJ2-3; D is uncertain. The CDR3 has 15 amino acids. Looked up from germline, CDR1 is SNHLY and CDR2 is FYNNEI. V was clipped by 8 bases and J by 2 bases, with 17 bases between them. DNA for the CDR3: TGTGCCAGCTTCCCTGCAGAAATTTCCACAGATACGCAGTATTTT. It translates to CASFPAEISTDTQYF.

The J gene is TRBJ2-2, the V gene TRBV18, with 9 bases that match TRBD2. Unmatched junction bases numbered 4, after V lost 3 bases and J lost 2 bases. CDR1 is KGHSH, CDR2 LQKENI, per germline. The CDR3 has 16 amino acids. CDR3 region: CASSPSLAGNTGELFF. CDR3 DNA: TGTGCCAGCTCACCTTCACTAGCGGGCAACACCGGGGAGCTGTTTTTT.

This chain joins TRBV6-2 or TRBV6-3 and TRBJ1-2, with 10 bases that match TRBD1. V dropped 2 bases and J dropped 2; count of bases not matched to a gene: 5. The CDR3 consists of 16 residues. Germline CDR1 is MNHEY and CDR2 is SVGEGT. The CDR3 loop is CASSYAGQGTNYGYTF. CDR3 bases: TGTGCCAGCAGTTACGCGGGACAGGGGACGAACTATGGCTACACCTTC.

The chain couples TRBV3-1 (or the pseudogene TRBV3-2) to TRBJ1-5; possible D gene TRBD1, 5 bases. Trimming left V 8 bases short and J 3 bases short, with 23 bases between. The CDR3 extends over 17 amino acids. Germline V gene data show CDR1 as LGHDT and CDR2 as YNNKEL (reference sequence). CDR3 sequence: CASSSRETGVFNQPQHF. The CDR3 DNA sequence: TGTGCCAGCTCTTCAAGGGAAACGGGGGTCTTCAATCAGCCCCAGCATTTT.

The chain has TRBV9 and TRBJ2-1; 7 bases map to TRBD2. The V and J ends lost 3 bases and 3 bases, in that order; junction bases with no gene match: 6. Germline loops: CDR1 SGDLS, CDR2 YYNGEE. There are 15 residues in the CDR3. CDR3 coding DNA: TGTGCCAGCAGCGCCGAAGGGGACTACTACAATGAGCAGTTCTTC. It translates to CASSAEGDYYNEQFF.

This sequence joins TRBV3-1 (or the pseudogene TRBV3-2) and TRBJ2-7, with D unclear. Germline lookup yields CDR1 LGHDT and CDR2 YNNKEL (reference sequence). The CDR3 runs 15 residues. Trimming took 1 base from V and 7 from J, leaving 17 bases between them. The CDR3 is CASSQAYWSAGEQYF. The CDR3 nucleotides are TGTGCCAGCAGCCAAGCTTATTGGTCGGCCGGGGAGCAGTACTTC.